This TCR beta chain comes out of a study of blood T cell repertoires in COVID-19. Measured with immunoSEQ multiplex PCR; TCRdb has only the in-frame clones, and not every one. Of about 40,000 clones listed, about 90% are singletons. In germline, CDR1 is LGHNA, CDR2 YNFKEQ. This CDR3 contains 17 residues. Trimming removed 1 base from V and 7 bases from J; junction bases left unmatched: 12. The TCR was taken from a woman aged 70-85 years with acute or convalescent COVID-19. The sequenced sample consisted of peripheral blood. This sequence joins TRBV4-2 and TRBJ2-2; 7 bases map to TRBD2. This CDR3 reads CASSQGVSREYGGELFF. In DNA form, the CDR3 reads TGTGCCAGCAGCCAAGGTGTGTCGCGGGAGTACGGCGGGGAGCTGTTTTTT.